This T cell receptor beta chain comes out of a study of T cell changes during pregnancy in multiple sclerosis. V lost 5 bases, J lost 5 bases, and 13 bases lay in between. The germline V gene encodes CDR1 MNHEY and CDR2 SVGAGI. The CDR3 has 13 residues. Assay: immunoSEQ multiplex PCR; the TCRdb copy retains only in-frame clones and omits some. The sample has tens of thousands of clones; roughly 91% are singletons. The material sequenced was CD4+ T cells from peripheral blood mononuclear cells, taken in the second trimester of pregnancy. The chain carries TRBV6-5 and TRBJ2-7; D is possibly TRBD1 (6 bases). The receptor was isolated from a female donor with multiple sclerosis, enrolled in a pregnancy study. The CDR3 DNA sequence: TGTGCCAGCAGTGAAACCACAGGGCACGAGCAGTACTTC. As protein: CASSETTGHEQYF.